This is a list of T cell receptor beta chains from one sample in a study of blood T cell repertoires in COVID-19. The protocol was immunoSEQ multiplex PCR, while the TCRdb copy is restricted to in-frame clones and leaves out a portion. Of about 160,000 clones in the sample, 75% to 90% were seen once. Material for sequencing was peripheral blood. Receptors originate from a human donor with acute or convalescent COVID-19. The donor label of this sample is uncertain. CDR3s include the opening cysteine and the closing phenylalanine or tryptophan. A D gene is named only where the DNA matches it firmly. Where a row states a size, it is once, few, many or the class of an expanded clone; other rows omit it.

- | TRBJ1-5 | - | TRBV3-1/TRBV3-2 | TGTGCCAGCAGCTTAGGGGAAGTCCAGCCCCAGCATTTT | CASSLGEVQPQHF
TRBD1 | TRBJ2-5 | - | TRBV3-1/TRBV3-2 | TGTGCCAGCAGCCAAGTTCCGGGACAGGGCAAAGAGACCCAGTACTTC | CASSQVPGQGKETQYF
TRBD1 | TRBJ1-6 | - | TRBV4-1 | TGCGCCAGCAGCCAGCCGGGACAGGGGAGTTCACCCCTCCACTTT | CASSQPGQGSSPLHF
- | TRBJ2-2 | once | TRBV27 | TGTGCCAGCAGTTATGCGGCACCGAACACCGGGGAGCTGTTTTTT | CASSYAAPNTGELFF
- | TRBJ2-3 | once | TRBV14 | TGTGCCAGCAGCCTCGGGACTAGCACAGATACGCAGTATTTT | CASSLGTSTDTQYF
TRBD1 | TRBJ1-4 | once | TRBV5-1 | TGCGCCAGCAGCTCGACAGGGAATACTAATGAAAAACTGTTTTTT | CASSSTGNTNEKLFF
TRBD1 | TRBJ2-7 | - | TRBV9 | TGTGCCAGCAGCGTAGGGGACAGGGTATCCAACGAGCAGTACTTC | CASSVGDRVSNEQYF
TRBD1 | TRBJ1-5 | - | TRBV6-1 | TGTGCCAGCAGTGAAGGACAGGGTAGAGGTCAGCCCCAGCATTTT | CASSEGQGRGQPQHF
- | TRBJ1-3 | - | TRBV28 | TGTGCCAGCAGTTTCGGTGGAAACACCATATATTTT | CASSFGGNTIYF
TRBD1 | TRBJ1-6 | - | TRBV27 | TGTGCCAGCAGTCCTTCTCTGACAGGGCAACATAATTCACCCCTCCACTTT | CASSPSLTGQHNSPLHF
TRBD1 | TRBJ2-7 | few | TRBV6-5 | TGTGCCAGCAGCCTCCGACAGGGTGGGACCTACGAGCAGTACTTC | CASSLRQGGTYEQYF
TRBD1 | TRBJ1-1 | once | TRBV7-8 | TGTGCCAGCAGCCCTCTGACAGGGGGCCCAGCTGAAGCTTTCTTT | CASSPLTGGPAEAFF
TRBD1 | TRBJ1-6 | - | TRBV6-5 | TGTGCCAGCAGTTACTCACTCCAGGGGGCCGGTTCACCCCTCCACTTT | CASSYSLQGAGSPLHF
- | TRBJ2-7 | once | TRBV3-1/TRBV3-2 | TGTGCCAGCAGGGCACCGGGACTCCCATACGAGCAGTACTTC | CASRAPGLPYEQYF
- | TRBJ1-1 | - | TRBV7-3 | TGTGCCAGCAGCCGCACCCCCGGTTGGGGGGGGGTTGCTGAAGCTTTCTTT | CASSRTPGWGGVAEAFF
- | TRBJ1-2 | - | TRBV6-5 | TGTGCCAGCAGTTTACGGGGATCCTATGGCTACACCTTC | CASSLRGSYGYTF
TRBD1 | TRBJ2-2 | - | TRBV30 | TGTGCCTGGAGAGGACAGGGGAGGATCGGTACCGGGGAGCTGTTTTTT | CAWRGQGRIGTGELFF
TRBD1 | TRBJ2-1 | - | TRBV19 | TGTGCCAGTAGTAGAGGGACAGGGTCGTATGAGCAGTTCTTC | CASSRGTGSYEQFF
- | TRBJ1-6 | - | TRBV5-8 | TGTGCCAGCAGCTTGGAAGTAGGGGTTAGAGATTCACCCCTCCACTTT | CASSLEVGVRDSPLHF
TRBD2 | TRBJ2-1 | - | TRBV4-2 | TGTGCCAGCAGCCATGTCGGACTAGCCCAAGCGGCCAATGAGCAGTTCTTC | CASSHVGLAQAANEQFF
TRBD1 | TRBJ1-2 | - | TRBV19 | TGTGCCAGTAGGACACAGGGGACAGACTATGGCTACACCTTC | CASRTQGTDYGYTF
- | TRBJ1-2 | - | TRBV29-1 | TGCAGCGTTGAAGAAACAGGCAACCACTATGGCTACACCTTC | CSVEETGNHYGYTF